These 7 T cell receptor beta chains were all obtained from the same sample, sequenced in a study of Graves' ophthalmopathy and Graves' hyperthyroidism. The authors amplified TCR beta CDR3 regions from RNA transcripts. HTBI primers were used in a first-round RT-PCR, which preceded a second-round multiplex PCR. TCRdb ran MiXCR on the multiplex PCR reads and lists one entry per CDR3 protein. The sample shows over 650,000 distinct CDR3 sequences, about 41% of them seen only once. Source material: peripheral blood. The receptors were sampled from an adult man with Graves' ophthalmopathy.

The sample holds many counts of this clonotype. The chain links TRBV10-2 to TRBJ2-7; D is unresolved. The CDR3 sequence is 15 residues long. The V and J ends lost 7 bases and 0 bases respectively, with 16 bases between them. CDR1 is WSHSY, CDR2 SAAADI, per germline. The chain's CDR3 is CASNSDSGSSYEQYF. The CDR3 nucleotides are TGCGCCAGCAATTCAGACTCAGGCAGCTCCTACGAGCAGTACTTC.

This CDR3 reads CASRPTGEVYGYTF. In DNA form, the CDR3 reads TGTGCCAGCAGACCGACAGGGGAGGTCTATGGCTACACCTTC. The chain combines TRBV6-6 with TRBJ1-2, with TRBD1 matching over 8 bases. Germline V gives CDR1 MNHNY, CDR2 SVGAGI (reference sequence). Trimming removed 6 bases from V and 4 bases from J; junction bases left unmatched: 7. The CDR3 length is 14 residues.

This clonotype was counted many times. The chain combines TRBV2 with TRBJ2-6; D ambiguous. The germline V gene has CDR1 SNHLY and CDR2 FYNNEI. Trimming cost V 5 bases and J 0 bases, with 11 bases left between them. The length of the CDR3 is 16 residues. The CDR3: CASSFRRSSGANVLTF. As DNA, the CDR3 is TGTGCCAGCAGTTTCCGACGGTCCTCTGGGGCCAACGTCCTGACTTTC.

This clonotype occurred many times. V usage is TRBV13 and J usage is TRBJ2-7, with a weak D call TRBD2 (6 bases). Trimming cost V 4 bases and J 5 bases, with 18 bases left between them. CDR1 and CDR2 from the germline V gene are PRHDT and FYEKMQ (reference sequence). The CDR3 contains 15 residues. CDR3 sequence (DNA): TGTGCCAGCAGCTCGGGACTTTCACGACCCAACGAGCAGTACTTC. Encoded protein: CASSSGLSRPNEQYF.

Ten or more counts support this clonotype. V usage is TRBV2 and J usage is TRBJ2-1; D remains unclear. Germline CDR1 and CDR2: SNHLY and FYNNEI. The CDR3 sequence is 15 residues long. With 6 bases removed from V and 8 bases from J, the gap between germline ends came to 20 bases. For the CDR3, the DNA is TGTGCCAGCAGGCGCCGGGTTTCTAAGGGCGATGAGCAGTTCTTC. Its protein product is CASRRRVSKGDEQFF.

Turning to this clonotype: The conserved final phenylalanine or tryptophan is absent from the CDR3, which likely points to a read error. The gene calls are TRBV2 and TRBJ2-5, with D uncertain. This CDR3 region has 14 residues. V was shortened by 5 bases and J by 5 bases, with 15 bases between the two germline ends. Germline V gene sequence: CDR1 SNHLY, CDR2 FYNNEI. As DNA, the CDR3 is TGTGCCAGCAGTCCGACCCAACTGGGGGAGACCCAGTACTCC. Protein product: CASSPTQLGETQYS.

This clonotype turned up a few times. The genes are TRBV7-9 and TRBJ2-2, with D maybe TRBD2 (5 bases). The CDR3 has 15 amino acids. Trimming pared 2 bases from V and 6 bases from J, leaving 13 bases between. Germline V gene data show CDR1 as SEHNR and CDR2 as FQNEAQ (reference sequence). CDR3 residues: CASSLSSRRAGELFF. The DNA for the CDR3 is TGTGCCAGCAGCTTAAGTTCCAGGCGGGCCGGGGAGCTGTTTTTT.